The 12 T cell receptor beta chains listed next were all sequenced from one sample in a study of cytomegalovirus exposure and HLA in healthy donors. The table came from immunoSEQ multiplex PCR; TCRdb's copy has only in-frame clones and leaves some out. The sample consists of 65,000 to 100,000 clones, 80% to 95% of them appearing once. The sample comprised PBMCs. These TCRs come from a woman in her twenties or thirties in good health and CMV-seronegative.

V usage is TRBV7-9 and J usage is TRBJ2-2; the D gene is possibly TRBD2 (7 bases). The CDR3 spans 17 residues. Germline V gene sequence: CDR1 SEHNR, CDR2 FQNEAQ (reference sequence). Between the trimmed V and J ends, which lost 1 base and 0 bases, there was a span of 12 bases. The chain's CDR3 is CASSLGSGGANTGELFF. The DNA of the CDR3 is TGTGCCAGCAGCTTAGGGTCGGGGGGCGCGAACACCGGGGAGCTGTTTTTT.

The rearrangement joins TRBV4-1 to TRBJ2-5; 9 bases fit TRBD2. The trim removed 2 bases at V and 2 bases at J, leaving 15 bases unmatched. This CDR3 has 19 amino acids. Germline V gene sequence: CDR1 MGHRA, CDR2 YSYEKL. CDR3 sequence: CASSQRHRLAGQKQETQYF. The CDR3 region has the DNA TGCGCCAGCAGCCAAAGGCACAGGCTAGCGGGACAAAAACAAGAGACCCAGTACTTC.

The chain carries TRBV4-1 and TRBJ2-2; D is possibly TRBD2 (6 bases). V lost 4 bases and J 0 bases, leaving 12 bases between the germline ends. Germline V gene sequence: CDR1 MGHRA, CDR2 YSYEKL. CDR3 length equals 16 residues. CDR3 DNA sequence: TGCGCCAGCAGCCGGGGAACGGGGGCGAACACCGGGGAGCTGTTTTTT. It encodes CASSRGTGANTGELFF.

The rearrangement uses TRBV7-8 and TRBJ2-5, with D maybe TRBD1 (6 bases). Trimming pared 3 bases from V and 0 bases from J, leaving 8 bases between. Germline V gene lookup returns CDR1 SGHVS and CDR2 FQNEAQ. The CDR3 spans 14 residues. This chain's CDR3 is CASSFGQNQETQYF. The CDR3 DNA follows: TGTGCCAGCAGCTTTGGACAGAACCAAGAGACCCAGTACTTC.

This clone was seen a single time. The chain uses TRBV9 and TRBJ2-1; 14 bases line up with TRBD2. The CDR3 extends over 15 amino acids. Per germline, CDR1 SGDLS and CDR2 YYNGEE. The V gene end was trimmed by 3 bases and the J gene end by 5 bases; junction bases not matched to a gene: 1. CDR3 residues: CASSGGLAGDNEQFF. Here the CDR3 DNA reads TGTGCCAGCAGCGGGGGACTAGCGGGGGACAATGAGCAGTTCTTC.

The V and J genes are TRBV6-5 and TRBJ2-5; 8 bases map to TRBD2. V was pared by 2 bases and J by 5 bases, with 7 bases of the junction left unmatched. This CDR3 has 15 residues. CDR1 is MNHEY, CDR2 SVGAGI, per germline. DNA of the CDR3: TGTGCCAGCAGTTACCCACCTCGGGGGGGGGAGACCCAGTACTTC. As protein: CASSYPPRGGETQYF.

The chain employs TRBV11-2 and TRBJ1-2; TRBD1 is a possible D gene (5 bases). CDR1 is SGHAT and CDR2 is FQNNGV in the germline V gene. This CDR3 is built from 12 residues. The ends were cut back, 5 bases at V and 7 bases at J, with 11 bases in the middle. This chain's CDR3 is CASSRHDSGYTF. CDR3 DNA: TGTGCCAGCAGCCGACATGACAGTGGCTACACCTTC.

This clone was counted between two and nine times. V usage is TRBV7-2 and J usage is TRBJ2-7; the D gene is possibly TRBD2 (5 bases). Germline V gene sequence: CDR1 SGHTA, CDR2 FQGNSA. V dropped 6 bases and J dropped 4 bases, with 13 bases sitting between them. CDR3 size: 13 residues. CDR3 sequence (DNA): TGTGCCAGCAGTCCACTTCGGGGTTACGAGCAGTACTTC. Residues: CASSPLRGYEQYF.

The V call is TRBV11-3, the J call TRBJ2-7; TRBD2 matches at 7 bases. The CDR3 has 16 residues. Losses at the gene ends were 5 bases for V and 5 bases for J; bases not matched to a gene: 15. Germline loops: CDR1 SGHNT, CDR2 YENEEA. CDR3 bases: TGTGCCAGCAGCGTGGGGGGGGAGGGCCTTGACCACGAGCAGTACTTC. The encoded protein is CASSVGGEGLDHEQYF.

The V and J genes are TRBV7-2 and TRBJ2-7, with a weak D call TRBD2 (5 bases). Looked up from germline, CDR1 is SGHTA and CDR2 is FQGNSA. The V end lost 4 bases, the J end lost 6 bases, and 10 bases lay between the germline ends. The CDR3 extends over 12 amino acids. CDR3 bases: TGTGCCAGCAGCTACGACACTAGCGAGCAGTACTTC. Amino acids: CASSYDTSEQYF.

The chain employs TRBV7-2 and TRBJ2-7, with 8 bases identical to TRBD1. In germline, CDR1 is SGHTA, CDR2 FQGNSA. The CDR3 runs 15 residues. J lost 5 bases, V lost 5 bases, and 11 bases had no gene match. CDR3 loop: CASSHKLGQGHEQYF. CDR3 DNA sequence: TGTGCCAGCAGCCATAAGCTCGGACAGGGCCACGAGCAGTACTTC.

The V and J genes are TRBV9 and TRBJ2-6, with a weak D call TRBD1 (6 bases). Trimming shortened V by 2 bases and J by 0 bases, and 12 bases separated the two germline ends. CDR1 and CDR2 from the germline V gene are SGDLS and YYNGEE. The CDR3 is made up of 17 amino acids. CDR3 sequence: CASSVVGQFSGANVLTF. In nucleotides, the CDR3 is TGTGCCAGCAGCGTCGTCGGACAGTTCTCTGGGGCCAACGTCCTGACTTTC.